These T cell receptor beta chains were read from a single sample in a study of early T cells in non-severe SARS-CoV-2 infection. TCRdb re-analysed the 5' RACE reads in MiXCR, keeping a single row per CDR3 protein. The sample carries roughly 75,000 distinct CDR3 sequences, less than 20% recorded once. The sample taken for sequencing was whole blood. The receptors stem from an adult who was a healthcare worker with PCR-confirmed SARS-CoV-2 infection or an uninfected control (not recorded which). Both conserved end residues are part of each CDR3. The order of the fields is clone size, J gene, V gene, D gene, CDR3 protein, CDR3 DNA. A D gene is named only where the DNA matches it firmly. Clone size, where shown, is once, few, many, or a class for clones that have expanded.

abundance: NA; j_gene: TRBJ1-6; v_gene: TRBV27; d_gene: NA; CDR3aa: CASSFDMGGLYNSPLHF; CDR3nt: TGTGCCAGCAGTTTCGATATGGGTGGGTTGTATAATTCACCCCTCCACTTT
abundance: once; j_gene: TRBJ2-3; v_gene: TRBV19; d_gene: NA; CDR3aa: CASSGSPSPTDTQYF; CDR3nt: TGTGCCAGTAGCGGGAGCCCATCGCCCACAGATACGCAGTATTTT
abundance: NA; j_gene: TRBJ1-2; v_gene: TRBV10-3; d_gene: NA; CDR3aa: CAIRGGHPVDYGYTF; CDR3nt: TGTGCCATCAGGGGGGGCCACCCCGTGGACTATGGCTACACCTTC
abundance: NA; j_gene: TRBJ2-2; v_gene: TRBV25-1; d_gene: NA; CDR3aa: CACSPHSRGNTGELFF; CDR3nt: TGTGCCTGCAGTCCACACTCCCGGGGTAACACCGGGGAGCTGTTTTTT
abundance: NA; j_gene: TRBJ2-3; v_gene: TRBV12-3/TRBV12-4; d_gene: NA; CDR3aa: CASIRRGGAGTADTQYF; CDR3nt: TGTGCCAGCATCCGACGGGGGGGAGCGGGGACAGCAGATACGCAGTATTTT
abundance: few; j_gene: TRBJ1-4; v_gene: TRBV7-9; d_gene: NA; CDR3aa: CASSAHRTTNEKLFF; CDR3nt: TGTGCCAGCAGCGCACACCGAACAACTAATGAAAAACTGTTTTTT
abundance: NA; j_gene: TRBJ2-7; v_gene: TRBV5-4; d_gene: TRBD2; CDR3aa: CASSSSTSGSSNEQYF; CDR3nt: TGTGCCAGCAGCTCATCGACTAGCGGGAGCTCCAACGAGCAGTACTTC
abundance: NA; j_gene: TRBJ1-1; v_gene: TRBV19; d_gene: NA; CDR3aa: CASSFLDNTEAFF; CDR3nt: TGTGCCAGTAGTTTCCTGGACAACACTGAAGCTTTCTTT
abundance: few; j_gene: TRBJ2-7; v_gene: TRBV7-6; d_gene: TRBD2; CDR3aa: CASSPTSGRAWEQYF; CDR3nt: TGTGCCAGCAGCCCAACTAGCGGGAGGGCCTGGGAGCAGTACTTC
abundance: few; j_gene: TRBJ2-1; v_gene: TRBV11-3; d_gene: TRBD1; CDR3aa: CASSPGQGSPVLWNEQFF; CDR3nt: TGTGCCAGCAGCCCCGGACAGGGATCGCCCGTATTGTGGAATGAGCAGTTCTTC
abundance: few; j_gene: TRBJ1-1; v_gene: TRBV4-2; d_gene: NA; CDR3aa: CASRQESNTEAFF; CDR3nt: TGTGCCAGCAGACAGGAATCGAACACTGAAGCTTTCTTT
abundance: NA; j_gene: TRBJ2-2; v_gene: TRBV20-1; d_gene: NA; CDR3aa: CSARDPRVPGELFF; CDR3nt: TGCAGTGCTAGAGATCCACGCGTCCCCGGGGAGCTGTTTTTT
abundance: medium-sized; j_gene: TRBJ1-5; v_gene: TRBV6-2/TRBV6-3; d_gene: NA; CDR3aa: CASSAPGTSRQPQHF; CDR3nt: TGTGCCAGCAGCGCCCCCGGGACCAGTCGGCAGCCCCAGCATTTT
abundance: NA; j_gene: TRBJ2-7; v_gene: TRBV28; d_gene: TRBD2; CDR3aa: CASGFVRLAGAYEQYF; CDR3nt: TGTGCCAGCGGATTCGTGCGACTAGCGGGGGCCTACGAGCAGTACTTC
abundance: NA; j_gene: TRBJ2-7; v_gene: TRBV28; d_gene: NA; CDR3aa: CASTKRSVTYEQYF; CDR3nt: TGTGCCAGCACTAAAAGGAGTGTCACCTACGAGCAGTACTTC
abundance: many; j_gene: TRBJ2-6; v_gene: TRBV30; d_gene: NA; CDR3aa: CAWTTLGGGANVLTF; CDR3nt: TGTGCCTGGACTACCCTAGGGGGTGGGGCCAACGTCCTGACTTTC
abundance: NA; j_gene: TRBJ2-7; v_gene: TRBV29-1; d_gene: NA; CDR3aa: CSVEFGSPYEQYF; CDR3nt: TGCAGCGTTGAGTTCGGGAGTCCCTACGAGCAGTACTTC
abundance: few; j_gene: TRBJ2-5; v_gene: TRBV13; d_gene: TRBD1; CDR3aa: CASSSRDRAETQYF; CDR3nt: TGTGCCAGCAGCAGCAGGGACAGGGCTGAGACCCAGTACTTC
abundance: few; j_gene: TRBJ1-6; v_gene: TRBV7-9; d_gene: NA; CDR3aa: CASTLGEGSSYNSPLHF; CDR3nt: TGTGCCAGCACCCTCGGCGAGGGGAGCTCCTATAATTCACCCCTCCACTTT
abundance: few; j_gene: TRBJ2-7; v_gene: TRBV20-1; d_gene: NA; CDR3aa: CSAREGTSSYEQYF; CDR3nt: TGCAGTGCTAGGGAGGGCACTAGCTCCTACGAGCAGTACTTC
abundance: NA; j_gene: TRBJ1-4; v_gene: TRBV20-1; d_gene: TRBD1; CDR3aa: CSARRDRNEKLFF; CDR3nt: TGCAGTGCTCGCCGGGACAGAAATGAAAAACTGTTTTTT
abundance: NA; j_gene: TRBJ2-1; v_gene: TRBV20-1; d_gene: NA; CDR3aa: CSARAGLAEQFF; CDR3nt: TGCAGTGCTAGAGCGGGACTGGCTGAGCAGTTCTTC
abundance: few; j_gene: TRBJ1-4; v_gene: TRBV29-1; d_gene: NA; CDR3aa: CSVAGPATNEKLFF; CDR3nt: TGCAGCGTTGCTGGTCCGGCAACTAATGAAAAACTGTTTTTT
abundance: few; j_gene: TRBJ1-1; v_gene: TRBV15; d_gene: NA; CDR3aa: CATSREEVNTEAFF; CDR3nt: TGTGCCACCAGCCGAGAAGAGGTGAACACTGAAGCTTTCTTT
abundance: few; j_gene: TRBJ2-1; v_gene: TRBV7-6; d_gene: NA; CDR3aa: CASSPGFNEQFF; CDR3nt: TGTGCCAGCAGCCCCGGATTTAATGAGCAGTTCTTC
abundance: NA; j_gene: TRBJ1-1; v_gene: TRBV20-1; d_gene: NA; CDR3aa: CSARDRGPRDHNTEAFF; CDR3nt: TGCAGTGCTAGAGATCGGGGCCCGAGAGATCACAACACTGAAGCTTTCTTT
abundance: once; j_gene: TRBJ1-2; v_gene: TRBV5-8; d_gene: NA; CDR3aa: CASSATGAYYGYTF; CDR3nt: TGTGCCAGCAGCGCGACAGGAGCGTACTATGGCTACACCTTC
abundance: few; j_gene: TRBJ1-2; v_gene: TRBV5-6; d_gene: TRBD1; CDR3aa: CASRTGGFYGYTF; CDR3nt: TGTGCCAGCCGGACAGGGGGCTTCTATGGCTACACCTTC
abundance: NA; j_gene: TRBJ2-3; v_gene: TRBV5-1; d_gene: TRBD2; CDR3aa: CASSQAGVGTDTQYF; CDR3nt: TGCGCCAGCAGCCAAGCGGGAGTAGGCACAGATACGCAGTATTTT
abundance: many; j_gene: TRBJ2-7; v_gene: TRBV28; d_gene: NA; CDR3aa: CASSPGSAGHYEQYF; CDR3nt: TGTGCCAGCAGCCCCGGAAGCGCCGGTCACTACGAGCAGTACTTC
abundance: NA; j_gene: TRBJ2-3; v_gene: TRBV10-2; d_gene: NA; CDR3aa: CASSGDGPYTQYF; CDR3nt: TGCGCCAGCAGTGGTGACGGCCCTTATACGCAGTATTTT
abundance: NA; j_gene: TRBJ2-7; v_gene: TRBV11-2; d_gene: TRBD1; CDR3aa: CASSWGTGQGSYEQYF; CDR3nt: TGTGCCAGCAGCTGGGGCACGGGACAGGGCTCCTACGAGCAGTACTTC
abundance: NA; j_gene: TRBJ2-1; v_gene: TRBV20-1; d_gene: NA; CDR3aa: CSASRAARQFF; CDR3nt: TGCAGTGCTTCCCGGGCTGCTCGGCAGTTCTTC
abundance: few; j_gene: TRBJ2-5; v_gene: TRBV10-3; d_gene: NA; CDR3aa: CAISESAPETQYF; CDR3nt: TGTGCCATCAGTGAGTCGGCCCCAGAGACCCAGTACTTC
abundance: few; j_gene: TRBJ2-7; v_gene: TRBV6-6; d_gene: NA; CDR3aa: CASSSQQGSGYYEQYF; CDR3nt: TGTGCCAGCAGTTCCCAACAGGGTTCGGGCTACTACGAGCAGTACTTC
abundance: once; j_gene: TRBJ2-1; v_gene: TRBV5-1; d_gene: TRBD2; CDR3aa: CASSLNLPGLANNEQFF; CDR3nt: TGCGCCAGCAGCCTAAATCTACCGGGACTAGCGAACAATGAGCAGTTCTTC
abundance: NA; j_gene: TRBJ1-1; v_gene: TRBV28; d_gene: NA; CDR3aa: CASPRWGGRRNTEAFF; CDR3nt: TGTGCCAGCCCCCGCTGGGGGGGGCGCCGGAACACTGAAGCTTTCTTT
abundance: few; j_gene: TRBJ1-3; v_gene: TRBV29-1; d_gene: NA; CDR3aa: CSVGLGGNTIYF; CDR3nt: TGCAGCGTTGGATTGGGAGGAAACACCATATATTTT
abundance: few; j_gene: TRBJ2-3; v_gene: TRBV24-1; d_gene: TRBD1; CDR3aa: CATSDTGTGTSTDTQYF; CDR3nt: TGTGCCACCAGTGATACCGGGACAGGGACTAGCACAGATACGCAGTATTTT
abundance: NA; j_gene: TRBJ2-3; v_gene: TRBV11-3; d_gene: TRBD1; CDR3aa: CASSLPGQGVSTDTQYF; CDR3nt: TGTGCCAGCAGCTTACCGGGACAGGGGGTTTCCACAGATACGCAGTATTTT
abundance: few; j_gene: TRBJ2-7; v_gene: TRBV6-6; d_gene: NA; CDR3aa: CASSYGPALREQYF; CDR3nt: TGTGCCAGCAGTTACGGGCCCGCCCTACGGGAGCAGTACTTC
abundance: NA; j_gene: TRBJ2-7; v_gene: TRBV5-1; d_gene: NA; CDR3aa: CASSLGAGAYEQYF; CDR3nt: TGCGCCAGCAGCTTGGGGGCAGGGGCCTACGAGCAGTACTTC
abundance: NA; j_gene: TRBJ2-5; v_gene: TRBV29-1; d_gene: TRBD2; CDR3aa: CSVGPSGGETQYF; CDR3nt: TGCAGCGTTGGGCCTAGCGGGGGAGAGACCCAGTACTTC